The T cell receptor (beta chain) described here comes from a study of blood T cells in healthy people across ages. Overall study: Template switching captured about one barcoded beta molecule per two T cells.

Findings and caveats of the study: Estimated diversity that came from one million T cells was considered an underestimate.

The second PCR ran roughly 6 to 11 cycles with a sample-barcoded 5' primer and J-beta primers. Template switching added a 12-random-nucleotide identifier to every cDNA molecule. Individual samples furnished no less than 2.5 million CDR3-containing paired-end reads apiece. One entry per CDR3 protein, called by TCRdb with MiXCR from the 5' RACE reads. This sample has 700,000 or so distinct CDR3 sequences, with 22% found just once. On this clonotype: Antigen: not known.

The source of this sequence is a man in his sixties or seventies in good health. Material for sequencing was blood.

CDR3 protein: CASSTTGYEQYF. The CDR3 region has the DNA TGTGCCAGCAGCACGACAGGTTACGAGCAGTACTTC. The chain couples TRBV7-6 to TRBJ2-7; possibly TRBD1 for D (6 bases). The germline V gene encodes CDR1 SGHVS and CDR2 FNYEAQ. The germline V and J ends were trimmed by 5 bases and 4 bases, with 9 bases remaining between them. CDR3 size: 12 residues.